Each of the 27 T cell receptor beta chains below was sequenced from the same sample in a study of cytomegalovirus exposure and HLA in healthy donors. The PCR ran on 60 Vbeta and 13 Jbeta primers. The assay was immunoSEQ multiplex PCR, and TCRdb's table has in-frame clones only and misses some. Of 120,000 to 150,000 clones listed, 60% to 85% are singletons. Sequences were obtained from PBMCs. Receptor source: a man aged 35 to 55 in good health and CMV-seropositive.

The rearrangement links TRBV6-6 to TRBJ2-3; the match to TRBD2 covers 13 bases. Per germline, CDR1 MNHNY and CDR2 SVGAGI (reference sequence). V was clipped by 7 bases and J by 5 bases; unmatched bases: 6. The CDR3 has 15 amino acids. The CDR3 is CASKGTSGMLDTQYF. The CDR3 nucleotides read TGTGCCAGCAAAGGGACTAGCGGGATGTTAGATACGCAGTATTTT.

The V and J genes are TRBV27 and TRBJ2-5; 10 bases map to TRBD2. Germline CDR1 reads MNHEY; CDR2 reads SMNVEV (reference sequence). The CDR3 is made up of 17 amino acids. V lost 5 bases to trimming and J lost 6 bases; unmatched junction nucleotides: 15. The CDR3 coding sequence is TGTGCCAGCAGTCCAACCTCTAGAGCGGGAGGGCTCCAGACCCAGTACTTC. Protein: CASSPTSRAGGLQTQYF.

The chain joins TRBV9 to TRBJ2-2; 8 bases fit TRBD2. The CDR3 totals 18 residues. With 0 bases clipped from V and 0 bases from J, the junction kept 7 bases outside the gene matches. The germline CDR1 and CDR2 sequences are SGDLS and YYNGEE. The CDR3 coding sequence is TGTGCCAGCAGCGTAGGTCTAGCGGGTCCTGCGAACACCGGGGAGCTGTTTTTT. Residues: CASSVGLAGPANTGELFF.

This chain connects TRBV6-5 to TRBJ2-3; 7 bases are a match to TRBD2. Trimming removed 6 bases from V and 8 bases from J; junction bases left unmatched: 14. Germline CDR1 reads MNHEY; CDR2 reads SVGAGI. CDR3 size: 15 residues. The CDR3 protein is CASSRSAAGVGTQYF. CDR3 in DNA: TGTGCCAGCAGCCGATCCGCCGCGGGAGTAGGTACGCAGTATTTT.

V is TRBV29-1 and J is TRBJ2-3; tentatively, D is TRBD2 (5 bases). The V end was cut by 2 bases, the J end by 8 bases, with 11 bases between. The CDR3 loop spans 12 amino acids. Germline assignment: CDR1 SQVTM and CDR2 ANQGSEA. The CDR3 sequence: CSVELSGFTQYF. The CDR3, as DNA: TGCAGCGTTGAACTAAGCGGCTTTACGCAGTATTTT.

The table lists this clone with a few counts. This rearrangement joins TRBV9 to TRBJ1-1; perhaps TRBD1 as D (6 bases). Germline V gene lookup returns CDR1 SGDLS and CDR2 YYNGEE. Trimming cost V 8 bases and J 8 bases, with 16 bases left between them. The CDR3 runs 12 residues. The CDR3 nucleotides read TGTGCCAGTACAGGGCAGGCCACCGAAGCTTTCTTT. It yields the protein CASTGQATEAFF.

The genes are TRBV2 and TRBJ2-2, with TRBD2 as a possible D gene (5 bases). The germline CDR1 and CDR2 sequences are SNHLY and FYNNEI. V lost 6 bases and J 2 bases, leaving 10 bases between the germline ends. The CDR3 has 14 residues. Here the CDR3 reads CASSGELNTGELFF. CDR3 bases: TGTGCCAGCAGCGGGGAATTAAACACCGGGGAGCTGTTTTTT. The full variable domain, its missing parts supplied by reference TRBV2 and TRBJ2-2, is EPEVTQTPSHQVTQMGQEVILRCVPISNHLYFYWYRQILGQKVEFLVSFYNNEISEKSEIFDDQFSVERPDGSNFTLKIRSTKLEDSAMYFCASSGELNTGELFFGEGSRLTVL.

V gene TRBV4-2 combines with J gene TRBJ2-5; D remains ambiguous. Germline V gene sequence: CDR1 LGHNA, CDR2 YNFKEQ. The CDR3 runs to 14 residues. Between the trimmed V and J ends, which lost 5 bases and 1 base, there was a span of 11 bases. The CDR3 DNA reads TGTGCCAGCAGCGCTACTCCGGGCCAAGAGACCCAGTACTTC. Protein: CASSATPGQETQYF.

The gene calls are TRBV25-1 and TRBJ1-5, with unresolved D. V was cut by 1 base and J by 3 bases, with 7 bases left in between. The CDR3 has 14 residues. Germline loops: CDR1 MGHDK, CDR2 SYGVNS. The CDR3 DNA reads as TGTGCCAGCAGTGAATGGAGTCTCAATCAGCCCCAGCATTTT. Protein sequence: CASSEWSLNQPQHF.

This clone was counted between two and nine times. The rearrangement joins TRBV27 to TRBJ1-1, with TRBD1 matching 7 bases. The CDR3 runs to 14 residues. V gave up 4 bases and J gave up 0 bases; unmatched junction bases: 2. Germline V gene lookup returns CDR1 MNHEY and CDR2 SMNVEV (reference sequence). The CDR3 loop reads CASSSTGMNTEAFF. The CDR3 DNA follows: TGTGCCAGCAGTTCGACAGGGATGAACACTGAAGCTTTCTTT.

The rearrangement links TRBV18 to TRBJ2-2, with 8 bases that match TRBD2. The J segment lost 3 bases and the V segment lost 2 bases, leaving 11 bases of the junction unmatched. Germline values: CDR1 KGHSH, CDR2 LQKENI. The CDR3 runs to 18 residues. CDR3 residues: CASSPLVAGLLDTGELFF. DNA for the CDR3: TGTGCCAGCTCACCATTGGTAGCGGGATTGTTGGACACCGGGGAGCTGTTTTTT.

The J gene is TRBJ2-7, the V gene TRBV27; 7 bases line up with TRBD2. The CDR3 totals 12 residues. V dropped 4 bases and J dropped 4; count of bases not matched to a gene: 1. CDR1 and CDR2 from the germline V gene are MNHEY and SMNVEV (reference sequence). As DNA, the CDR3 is TGTGCCAGCAGTTCCGGGGGGTACGAGCAGTACTTC. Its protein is CASSSGGYEQYF.

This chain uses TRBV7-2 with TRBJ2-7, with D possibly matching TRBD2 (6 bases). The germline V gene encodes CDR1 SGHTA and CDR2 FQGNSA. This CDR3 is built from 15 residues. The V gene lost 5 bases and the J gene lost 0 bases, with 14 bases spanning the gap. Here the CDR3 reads CASSPGGSGSYEQYF. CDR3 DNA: TGTGCCAGCAGCCCCGGGGGTAGCGGCTCCTACGAGCAGTACTTC. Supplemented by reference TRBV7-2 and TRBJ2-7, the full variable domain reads GAGVSQSPSNKVTEKGKDVELRCDPISGHTALYWYRQSLGQGLEFLIYFQGNSAPDKSGLPSDRFSAERTGGSVSTLTIQRTQQEDSAVYLCASSPGGSGSYEQYFGPGTRLTVT.

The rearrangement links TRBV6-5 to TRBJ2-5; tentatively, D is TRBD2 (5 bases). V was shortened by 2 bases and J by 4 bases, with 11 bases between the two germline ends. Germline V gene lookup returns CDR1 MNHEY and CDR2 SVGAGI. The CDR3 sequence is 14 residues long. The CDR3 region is CASSYPTRTETQYF. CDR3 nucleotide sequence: TGTGCCAGCAGTTACCCTACTAGAACAGAGACCCAGTACTTC.

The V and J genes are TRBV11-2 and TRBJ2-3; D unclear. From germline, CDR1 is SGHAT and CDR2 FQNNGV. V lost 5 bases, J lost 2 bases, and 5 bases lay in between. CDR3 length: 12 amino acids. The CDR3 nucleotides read TGTGCCAGCAGCGTAAACACAGATACGCAGTATTTT. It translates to CASSVNTDTQYF. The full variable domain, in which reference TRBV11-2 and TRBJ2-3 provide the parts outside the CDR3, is EAGVAQSPRYKIIEKRQSVAFWCNPISGHATLYWYQQILGQGPKLLIQFQNNGVVDDSQLPKDRFSAERLKGVDSTLKIQPAKLEDSAVYLCASSVNTDTQYFGPGTRLTVL.

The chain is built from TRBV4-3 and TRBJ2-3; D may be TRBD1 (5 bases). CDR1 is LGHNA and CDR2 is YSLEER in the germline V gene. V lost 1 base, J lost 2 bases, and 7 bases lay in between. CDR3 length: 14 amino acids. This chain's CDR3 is CASSQGRATDTQYF. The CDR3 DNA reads TGCGCCAGCAGCCAAGGCAGGGCCACAGATACGCAGTATTTT.

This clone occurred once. CDR3 nucleotide sequence: TGTGCCAGCTCACCAGTAGAGGATGCTGGAAACACCATATATTTT. Protein product: CASSPVEDAGNTIYF. J is TRBJ1-3 and V is TRBV18; D remains ambiguous. This CDR3 region has 15 residues. CDR1 and CDR2 (germline): KGHSH, LQKENI. V was pared by 2 bases and J by 2 bases, with 10 bases between.

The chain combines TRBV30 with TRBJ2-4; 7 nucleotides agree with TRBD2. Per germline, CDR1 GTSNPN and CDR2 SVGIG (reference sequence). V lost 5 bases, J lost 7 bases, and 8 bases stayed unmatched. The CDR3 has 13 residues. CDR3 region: CAWQTSWGNIQYF. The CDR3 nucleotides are TGTGCCTGGCAGACTAGCTGGGGGAACATTCAGTACTTC.

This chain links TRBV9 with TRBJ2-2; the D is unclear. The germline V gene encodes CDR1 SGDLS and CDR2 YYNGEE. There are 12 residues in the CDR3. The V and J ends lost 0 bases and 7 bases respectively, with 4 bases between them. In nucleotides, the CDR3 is TGTGCCAGCAGCGTAGTAGTCGGGGAGCTGTTTTTT. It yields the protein CASSVVVGELFF.

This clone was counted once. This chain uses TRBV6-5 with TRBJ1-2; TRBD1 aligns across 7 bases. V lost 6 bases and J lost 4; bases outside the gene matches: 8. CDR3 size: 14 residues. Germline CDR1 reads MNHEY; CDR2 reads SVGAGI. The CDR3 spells CASRRDRRVYGYTF. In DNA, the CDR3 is TGTGCCAGCAGAAGGGACAGAAGAGTCTATGGCTACACCTTC.

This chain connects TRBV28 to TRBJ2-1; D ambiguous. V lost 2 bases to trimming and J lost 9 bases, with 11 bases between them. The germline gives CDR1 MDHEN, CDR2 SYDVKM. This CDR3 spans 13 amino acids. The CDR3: CASSLAILVEQFF. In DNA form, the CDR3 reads TGTGCCAGCAGTTTAGCTATCCTGGTTGAGCAGTTCTTC. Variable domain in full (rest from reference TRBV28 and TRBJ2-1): DVKVTQSSRYLVKRTGEKVFLECVQDMDHENMFWYRQDPGLGLRLIYFSYDVKMKEKGDIPEGYSVSREKKERFSLILESASTNQTSMYLCASSLAILVEQFFGPGTRLTVL.

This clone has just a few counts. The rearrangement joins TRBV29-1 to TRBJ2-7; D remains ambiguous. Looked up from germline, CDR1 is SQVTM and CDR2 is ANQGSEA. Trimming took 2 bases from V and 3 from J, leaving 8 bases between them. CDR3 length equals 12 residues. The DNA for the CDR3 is TGCAGCGTTGAACTAAATGACTACGAGCAGTACTTC. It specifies CSVELNDYEQYF.

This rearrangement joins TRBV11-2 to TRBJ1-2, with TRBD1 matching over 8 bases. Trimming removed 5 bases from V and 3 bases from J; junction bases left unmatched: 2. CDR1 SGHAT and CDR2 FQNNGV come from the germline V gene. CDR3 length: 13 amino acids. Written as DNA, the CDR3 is TGTGCCAGCAGCGGACAGGGTGACTATGGCTACACCTTC. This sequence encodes CASSGQGDYGYTF. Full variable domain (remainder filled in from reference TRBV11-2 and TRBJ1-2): EAGVAQSPRYKIIEKRQSVAFWCNPISGHATLYWYQQILGQGPKLLIQFQNNGVVDDSQLPKDRFSAERLKGVDSTLKIQPAKLEDSAVYLCASSGQGDYGYTFGSGTRLTVV.

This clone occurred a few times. The chain's CDR3 is CASNPGGQYNEQFF. DNA for the CDR3: TGTGCCAGCAACCCCGGGGGGCAGTACAATGAGCAGTTCTTC. The gene calls are TRBV9 and TRBJ2-1, with D perhaps matching TRBD2 (7 bases). The CDR3 contains 14 residues. Trimming took 6 bases from V and 4 from J, leaving 14 bases between them. Germline CDR1 and CDR2: SGDLS and YYNGEE.

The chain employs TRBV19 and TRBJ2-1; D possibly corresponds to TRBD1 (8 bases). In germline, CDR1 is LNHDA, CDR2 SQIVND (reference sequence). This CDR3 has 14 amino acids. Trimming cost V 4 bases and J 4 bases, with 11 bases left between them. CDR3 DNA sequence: TGTGCCAGTAGTAAACAGGGGGGGTACAATGAGCAGTTCTTC. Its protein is CASSKQGGYNEQFF.

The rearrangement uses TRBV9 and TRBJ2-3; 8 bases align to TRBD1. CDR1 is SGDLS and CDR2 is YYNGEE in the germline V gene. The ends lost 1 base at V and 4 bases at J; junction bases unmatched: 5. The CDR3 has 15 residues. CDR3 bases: TGTGCCAGCAGCGTAACGACAGGGGCAGCAGATACGCAGTATTTT. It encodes CASSVTTGAADTQYF.

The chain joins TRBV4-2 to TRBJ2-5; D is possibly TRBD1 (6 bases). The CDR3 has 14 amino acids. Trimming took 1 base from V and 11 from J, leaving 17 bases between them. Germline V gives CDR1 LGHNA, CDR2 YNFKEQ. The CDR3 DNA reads TGTGCCAGCAGCCAAGGCTACACAGGGTTCGTGCAGTACTTC. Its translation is CASSQGYTGFVQYF.